The 9 T cell receptor beta chains listed next were all sequenced from one sample in a study of T cell responses to AZD1222 COVID-19 vaccine. The repertoire was sequenced with immunoSEQ multiplex PCR; TCRdb's copy has only in-frame clones and lacks some. The table includes some 150,000 clones, more than 80% detected once. The starting material was peripheral blood, obtained 28 days after the second dose of the MenACWY control vaccine. These receptors originate from an adult who received the MenACWY meningococcal vaccine as a control.

The CDR3 nucleotides read TGTGCCAGCAGTTTATCAGGCCGGGTAATAGGGGAAGCTTTCTTT. Protein product: CASSLSGRVIGEAFF. V usage is TRBV28 and J usage is TRBJ1-1; D not resolved. V was shortened by 1 base and J by 8 bases, with 17 bases between the two germline ends. The germline V gene encodes CDR1 MDHEN and CDR2 SYDVKM. The CDR3 is 15 amino acids.

The V gene is TRBV2, the J gene TRBJ1-1; TRBD1 is a possible D gene (6 bases). Germline V gives CDR1 SNHLY, CDR2 FYNNEI. This CDR3 has 14 residues. V was cut by 1 base and J by 3 bases, with 9 bases left in between. The CDR3 here is CASSEGRGDTEAFF. As DNA, the CDR3 is TGTGCCAGCAGTGAAGGCAGGGGAGACACTGAAGCTTTCTTT. The full variable domain, completed using reference TRBV2 and TRBJ1-1, is EPEVTQTPSHQVTQMGQEVILRCVPISNHLYFYWYRQILGQKVEFLVSFYNNEISEKSEIFDDQFSVERPDGSNFTLKIRSTKLEDSAMYFCASSEGRGDTEAFFGQGTRLTVV.

J is TRBJ2-3 and V is TRBV5-1; tentatively, D is TRBD1 (7 bases). This CDR3 comprises 14 residues. The V gene lost 4 bases and the J gene lost 2 bases, with 11 bases spanning the gap. Germline CDR1 reads SGHRS; CDR2 reads YFSETQ. The DNA for the CDR3 is TGCGCCAGCAGCGCGGGACAGCTCACAGATACGCAGTATTTT. Translated, it gives CASSAGQLTDTQYF.

This chain uses TRBV9 with TRBJ2-2, with 8 bases lining up with TRBD1. V was clipped by 1 base and J by 8 bases; unmatched bases: 4. There are 14 residues in the CDR3. Looked up from germline, CDR1 is SGDLS and CDR2 is YYNGEE. As DNA, the CDR3 is TGTGCCAGCAGCGTACTCAGGGGGCAAGGGGAGCTGTTTTTT. Translated, it gives CASSVLRGQGELFF. The full variable domain, in which reference TRBV9 and TRBJ2-2 provide the parts outside the CDR3, is DSGVTQTPKHLITATGQRVTLRCSPRSGDLSVYWYQQSLDQGLQFLIQYYNGEERAKGNILERFSAQQFPDLHSELNLSSLELGDSALYFCASSVLRGQGELFFGEGSRLTVL.

The J gene is TRBJ1-4, the V gene TRBV7-8; D is perhaps TRBD1 (5 bases). Germline CDR1 reads SGHVS; CDR2 reads FQNEAQ. The CDR3 extends over 15 amino acids. V gave up 3 bases and J gave up 7 bases, with 15 bases separating them. The CDR3 DNA reads as TGTGCCAGCAGCTTTCTGGTCAGGGATGCTGAAAAACTGTTTTTT. This translates into CASSFLVRDAEKLFF.

This clone was seen once. The chain recombines TRBV5-8 with TRBJ1-5, with D unclear. The CDR3 is made up of 12 amino acids. Germline V gene lookup returns CDR1 SGHTS and CDR2 YDEGEE. V was shortened by 2 bases and J by 6 bases, with 6 bases between the two germline ends. The CDR3 spells CASSLKSQPQHF. As DNA, the CDR3 is TGTGCCAGCAGCTTAAAAAGTCAGCCCCAGCATTTT.

This clone appeared once. CDR3 in DNA: TGTGCCAGTAGTACCCCTCGGACAGGGAATGGCTACACCTTC. Translated, it gives CASSTPRTGNGYTF. The J gene is TRBJ1-2, the V gene TRBV19; 8 bases align to TRBD1. The CDR3 is 14 residues long. V was clipped by 4 bases and J by 6 bases; unmatched bases: 7. CDR1 is LNHDA and CDR2 is SQIVND in the germline V gene (reference sequence).

This clone was found once. The V call is TRBV6-5, the J call TRBJ2-3; 7 positions match TRBD2. V lost 7 bases to trimming and J lost 5 bases; unmatched junction nucleotides: 9. Germline values: CDR1 MNHEY, CDR2 SVGAGI. The CDR3 consists of 14 residues. The CDR3 DNA follows: TGTGCCAGCACCGCCGGCGGGAGTGGAGATACGCAGTATTTT. This gives the protein CASTAGGSGDTQYF.

This clone has only one observation. This rearrangement joins TRBV5-4 to TRBJ1-2, with D possibly TRBD1 on 6 matching bases. The CDR3 is 17 amino acids. CDR1 SGHNT and CDR2 YYREEE come from the germline V gene (reference sequence). With 3 bases removed from V and 4 bases from J, the gap between germline ends came to 22 bases. The CDR3 loop is CASSSKANRARSYGYTF. In DNA, the CDR3 is TGTGCCAGCAGCTCGAAAGCTAACAGGGCGAGGAGCTATGGCTACACCTTC.